Listed here are 3 T cell receptor beta chains from one sample, sequenced in a study of cytomegalovirus exposure and HLA in healthy donors. Sequenced by immunoSEQ multiplex PCR; TCRdb stores in-frame clones only, minus some. The table has around 140,000 clones, roughly 87% seen once. Sequences were obtained from PBMCs. The origin of the receptors is a man aged 18 to 30 in good health and CMV-seropositive.

This chain uses TRBV19 with TRBJ2-7, with 12 bases matching TRBD2. The CDR3 loop spans 16 amino acids. Germline CDR1 LNHDA, CDR2 SQIVND (reference sequence). V dropped 5 bases and J dropped 5; count of bases not matched to a gene: 10. CDR3 sequence: CASSRSKTSGGDEQYF. The CDR3 DNA is TGTGCCAGTAGTCGGAGCAAGACTAGCGGGGGTGACGAGCAGTACTTC.

The CDR3 DNA reads TGCGCCAGCAGCTTACAGGGGCTGAACACCGGGGAGCTGTTTTTT. Encoded protein: CASSLQGLNTGELFF. The V call is TRBV5-1, the J call TRBJ2-2, with 7 bases matching TRBD1. Looked up from germline, CDR1 is SGHRS and CDR2 is YFSETQ. The CDR3 loop spans 15 amino acids. The V and J ends lost 2 bases and 1 base, in that order; junction bases with no gene match: 2.

This CDR3 is CASIRLPSRSYNEQFF. In nucleotides, the CDR3 is TGTGCCAGCATTCGACTCCCTTCACGCTCCTACAATGAGCAGTTCTTC. J is TRBJ2-1 and V is TRBV2; D gene uncertain. From germline, CDR1 is SNHLY and CDR2 FYNNEI. The CDR3 runs 16 residues. The V end lost 7 bases, the J end lost 0 bases, and 16 bases lay between the germline ends.